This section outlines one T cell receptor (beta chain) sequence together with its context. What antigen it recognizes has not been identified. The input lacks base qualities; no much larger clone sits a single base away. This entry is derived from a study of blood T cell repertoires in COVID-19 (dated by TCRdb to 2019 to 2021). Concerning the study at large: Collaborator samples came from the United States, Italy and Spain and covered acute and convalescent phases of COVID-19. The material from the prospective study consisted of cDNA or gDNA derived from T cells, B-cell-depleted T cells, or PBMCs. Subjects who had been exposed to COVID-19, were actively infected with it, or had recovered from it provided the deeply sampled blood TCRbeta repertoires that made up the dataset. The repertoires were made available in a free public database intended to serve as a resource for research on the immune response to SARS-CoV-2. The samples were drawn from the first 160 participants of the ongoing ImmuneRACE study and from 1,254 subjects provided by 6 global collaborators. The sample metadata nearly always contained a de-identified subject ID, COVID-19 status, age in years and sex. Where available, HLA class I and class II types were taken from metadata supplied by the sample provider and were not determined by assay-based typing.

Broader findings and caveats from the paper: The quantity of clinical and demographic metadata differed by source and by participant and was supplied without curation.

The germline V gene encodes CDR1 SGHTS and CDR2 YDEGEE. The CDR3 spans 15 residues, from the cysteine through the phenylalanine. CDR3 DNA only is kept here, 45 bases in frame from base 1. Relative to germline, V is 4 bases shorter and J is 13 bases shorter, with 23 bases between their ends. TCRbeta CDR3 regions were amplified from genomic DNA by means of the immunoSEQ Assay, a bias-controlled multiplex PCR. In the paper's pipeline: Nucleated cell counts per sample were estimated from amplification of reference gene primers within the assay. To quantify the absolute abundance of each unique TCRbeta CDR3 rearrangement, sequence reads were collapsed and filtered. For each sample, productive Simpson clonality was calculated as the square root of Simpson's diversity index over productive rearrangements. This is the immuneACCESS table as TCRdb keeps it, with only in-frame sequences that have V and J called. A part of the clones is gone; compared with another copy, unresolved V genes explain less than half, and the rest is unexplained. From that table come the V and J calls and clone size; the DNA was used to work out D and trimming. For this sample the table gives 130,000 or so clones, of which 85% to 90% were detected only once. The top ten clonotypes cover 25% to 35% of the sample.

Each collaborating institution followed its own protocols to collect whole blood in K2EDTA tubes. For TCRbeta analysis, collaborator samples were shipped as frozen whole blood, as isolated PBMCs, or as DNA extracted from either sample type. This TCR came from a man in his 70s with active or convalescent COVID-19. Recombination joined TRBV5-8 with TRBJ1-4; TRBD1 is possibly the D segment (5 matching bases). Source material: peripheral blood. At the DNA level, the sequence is TGTGCCAGCAGCACGAGCAGACAGCCTCTAGGTGGACTGTTTTTT. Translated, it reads CASSTSRQPLGGLFF.